This passage covers 17 T cell receptor beta chains from one sample sequenced in a study of tumor and adjacent non-tumor tissue in lung cancer. The template was RNA from unsorted bulk tissue. This non-tumor lung sample came from over 3 cm beyond the tumor edge. TCRbeta libraries were built with three rounds of nested PCR, modified from ARM-PCR. TCRdb called the multiplex PCR reads again in MiXCR, with one record for every CDR3 protein. The sample has roughly 48,000 distinct CDR3 sequences; roughly two thirds are singletons. Sequencing used distant non-tumor lung tissue. The receptor set was obtained from a woman in her seventies with non-small cell lung cancer.

This clonotype was counted at least ten times. The chain recombines TRBV6-5 with TRBJ1-1; weak D call: TRBD1 (6 bases). The CDR3 has 16 amino acids. Germline lookup yields CDR1 MNHEY and CDR2 SVGAGI. Trimming took off 7 bases at V and 0 bases at J, with 18 bases between the two ends. The CDR3 DNA sequence: TGTGCCAGCACCCCGGGACAACTTCAGATGAACACTGAAGCTTTCTTT. Translated: CASTPGQLQMNTEAFF.

This clonotype was counted at least ten times. The chain is built from TRBV6-2 or TRBV6-3 and TRBJ2-7; tentatively, D is TRBD1 or TRBD2 (5 bases each). The CDR3 runs to 15 residues. The ends were cut back, 5 bases at V and 5 bases at J, with 19 bases in the middle. Germline V gene sequence: CDR1 MNHEY, CDR2 SVGEGT. CDR3 region: CASSPWDEGTDEQYF. The CDR3 region has the DNA TGTGCCAGCAGTCCCTGGGATGAGGGGACGGACGAGCAGTACTTC.

This chain links TRBV2 with TRBJ1-1, with a possible D match to TRBD1 (6 bases). The CDR3 contains 14 residues. CDR1 and CDR2 from the germline V gene are SNHLY and FYNNEI. V was shortened by 7 bases and J by 6 bases, with 18 bases between the two germline ends. CDR3 amino acids: CASTVAGDRAEAFF. The CDR3 nucleotides are TGTGCCAGCACTGTTGCAGGGGATCGGGCTGAAGCTTTCTTT.

The gene calls are TRBV7-9 and TRBJ2-7; TRBD1 agrees at 8 bases. Trimming at V came to 6 bases and at J to 1 base, leaving 17 bases not matched to a gene. Germline CDR1 is SEHNR and CDR2 is FQNEAQ (reference sequence). This CDR3 region has 18 residues. CDR3 region: CASRNAAGQDAISYEQYF. CDR3 DNA: TGTGCCAGCAGAAATGCGGCGGGACAGGATGCCATTTCCTACGAGCAGTACTTC.

This clonotype was found many times. The gene calls are TRBV30 and TRBJ1-1; D is uncertain. This CDR3 is built from 14 residues. V was cut by 0 bases and J by 3 bases, with 11 bases left in between. Germline assignment: CDR1 GTSNPN and CDR2 SVGIG (reference sequence). This chain's CDR3 is CAWSVPPGYTEAFF. In nucleotides, the CDR3 is TGTGCCTGGAGTGTACCCCCGGGGTACACTGAAGCTTTCTTT. The full variable domain, in which reference TRBV30 and TRBJ1-1 provide the parts outside the CDR3, is SQTIHQWPATLVQPVGSPLSLECTVEGTSNPNLYWYRQAAGRGLQLLFYSVGIGQISSEVPQNLSASRPQDRQFILSSKKLLLSDSGFYLCAWSVPPGYTEAFFGQGTRLTVV.

The chain carries TRBV11-2 and TRBJ2-1, with 8 bases identical to TRBD2. This CDR3 has 15 residues. V trimming: 2 bases; J trimming: 13 bases; junction bases outside the gene matches: 13. The germline gives CDR1 SGHAT, CDR2 FQNNGV. The CDR3 region is CASSLRTSLGAVQFF. CDR3 DNA sequence: TGTGCCAGCAGCTTACGGACTAGCCTGGGGGCCGTACAGTTCTTC. Based on the CDR3 plus reference TRBV11-2 and TRBJ2-1, the full variable domain is EAGVAQSPRYKIIEKRQSVAFWCNPISGHATLYWYQQILGQGPKLLIQFQNNGVVDDSQLPKDRFSAERLKGVDSTLKIQPAKLEDSAVYLCASSLRTSLGAVQFFGPGTRLTVL.

This clonotype was recorded at least ten times. This may arise from a read error, as a much more abundant clone is one base away. The chain couples TRBV6-1 to TRBJ2-2, with D uncertain. Germline-derived CDR1 and CDR2 are MNHNS and SASEGT. The ends were cut back, 4 bases at V and 1 base at J, with 19 bases in the middle. This CDR3 is built from 18 residues. CDR3 sequence reads: CASSAFFFSNKNTGELFF. The CDR3 nucleotides read TGTGCCAGCAGTGCCTTTTTTTTCTCAAATAAGAACACCGGGGAGCTGTTTTTT.

To note about this clonotype: Since a much larger clone is just one base distant, this may be a read error. The rearrangement uses TRBV6-2 or TRBV6-3 and TRBJ1-1; possible D gene TRBD1, 5 bases. Germline lookup yields CDR1 MNHEY and CDR2 SVGEGT. The CDR3 extends over 14 amino acids. Trimming stripped 5 bases from V and 7 bases from J, with 17 bases between. CDR3 in DNA: TGTGCCAGCAGTCGCCGACTGGGGGGGGGTGAAGCTTTCTTT. It yields the protein CASSRRLGGGEAFF.

Concerning this clonotype itself: Given a much more abundant clone one base away, this may be a read error. The chain couples TRBV12-3 or TRBV12-4 to TRBJ2-3; D not certain. V lost 4 bases and J lost 5, with 16 bases in between. The CDR3 covers 15 residues. The CDR3 DNA reads TGTGCCAGCAGTTACCGACCCCGGAGTAGAGATACGCAGTATTTT. Translating gives CASSYRPRSRDTQYF.

Points on this clonotype: The junction and the germline gene differ at one end; a read error may be behind it. The chain combines TRBV28 with TRBJ2-7; D possibly uses TRBD1 or TRBD2 (5 bases each). CDR3 length: 16 amino acids. Germline assignment: CDR1 MDHEN and CDR2 SYDVKM. The CDR3: CVSSSAAGAAFYEQYF. CDR3 in DNA: TGTGTCAGCAGCTCCGCGGCCGGGGCAGCCTTCTACGAGCAGTACTTT.

This chain joins TRBV11-2 and TRBJ2-1; D may be TRBD2 (5 bases). The CDR3 loop spans 17 amino acids. Looked up from germline, CDR1 is SGHAT and CDR2 is FQNNGV. V lost 0 bases to trimming and J lost 2 bases, with 14 bases between them. The CDR3, as DNA: TGTGCCAGCAGCTTAGACCTGCTAGTGGGAGCCTACAATGAGCAGTTCTTC. Its translation: CASSLDLLVGAYNEQFF.

With respect to this clonotype: This may stem from a read error, because a much larger clone lies one nucleotide away. V and J are TRBV2 and TRBJ2-1, with 9 positions matching TRBD2. The CDR3 runs to 15 residues. V lost 5 bases, J lost 4 bases, and 6 bases stayed unmatched. Germline-derived CDR1 and CDR2 are SNHLY and FYNNEI. The CDR3 DNA is TGTGCCAGCAGTCTAGCGGGACAGCCTTACAATGAGCAGTTCTTC. It specifies CASSLAGQPYNEQFF.

In the case of this clonotype: A much larger clone differs from this one at a single base, so this may be a read error. This chain links TRBV28 with TRBJ1-1, with D possibly being TRBD1 (6 bases). Deletions cut 9 bases from V and 12 bases from J, with 23 bases between. The CDR3 spans 13 residues. The germline gives CDR1 MDHEN, CDR2 SYDVKM. The CDR3 DNA sequence: TGTGCCAGTACCTCAGGGGTGGCGTTTTTGACTTTCTTT. Residues: CASTSGVAFLTFF.

With respect to this clonotype: A read error may account for a junction end that differs from germline. The chain has TRBV6-5 and TRBJ2-1; D perhaps matches TRBD2 (6 bases). Germline CDR1 is MNHEY and CDR2 is SVGAGI. The CDR3 is 15 residues long. CDR3 in amino acids: CASNYTSGGDNEQFF. CDR3 DNA sequence: TGTGCCAGCAATTACACCTCCGGGGGAGACAATGAGCAGTTCTTC.

This clonotype is a singleton in its sample. J is TRBJ2-5 and V is TRBV28; D unclear. V was pared by 10 bases and J by 4 bases, with 13 bases between. This CDR3 has 12 amino acids. Germline lookup yields CDR1 MDHEN and CDR2 SYDVKM. CDR3 sequence reads: CAIKRQTETQYF. Here the CDR3 DNA reads TGTGCCATCAAACGGCAGACAGAGACCCAGTACTTC.

On this clonotype: Germline and junction disagree at one end, which may indicate a read error. The rearrangement links TRBV28 to TRBJ1-1, with D possibly matching TRBD1 (6 bases). The CDR3 runs to 12 residues. Looked up from germline, CDR1 is MDHEN and CDR2 is SYDVKM. The CDR3 DNA reads TGTGCCAGCAGCGTACAGGGATTAGAAGCCTTCTTT. Translating gives CASSVQGLEAFF. The full variable domain, completed using reference TRBV28 and TRBJ1-1, is DVKVTQSSRYLVKRTGEKVFLECVQDMDHENMFWYRQDPGLGLRLIYFSYDVKMKEKGDIPEGYSVSREKKERFSLILESASTNQTSMYLCASSVQGLEAFFGQGTRLTVV.

This clonotype was seen many times. This chain joins TRBV10-3 and TRBJ2-1; D is ambiguous. Trimming took off 3 bases at V and 15 bases at J, with 18 bases between the two ends. This CDR3 region has 13 residues. Germline V CDR1 and CDR2: ENHRY, SYGVKD. In DNA, the CDR3 is TGTGCCATCAGTGACCCTCCCGAGGCAGACCGGTTCTTC. This sequence encodes CAISDPPEADRFF.